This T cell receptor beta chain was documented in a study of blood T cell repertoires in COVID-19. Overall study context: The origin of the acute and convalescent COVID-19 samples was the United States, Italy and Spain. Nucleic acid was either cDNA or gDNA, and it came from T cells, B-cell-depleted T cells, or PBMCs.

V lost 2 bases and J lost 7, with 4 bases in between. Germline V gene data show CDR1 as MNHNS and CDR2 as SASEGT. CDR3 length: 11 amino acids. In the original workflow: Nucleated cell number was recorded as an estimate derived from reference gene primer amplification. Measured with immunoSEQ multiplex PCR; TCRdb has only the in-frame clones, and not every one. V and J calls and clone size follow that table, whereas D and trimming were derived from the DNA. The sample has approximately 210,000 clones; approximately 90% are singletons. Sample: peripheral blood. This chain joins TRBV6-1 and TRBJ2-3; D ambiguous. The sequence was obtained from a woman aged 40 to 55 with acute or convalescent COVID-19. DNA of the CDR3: TGTGCCAGCAGTGAAACTCATACGCAGTATTTT. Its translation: CASSETHTQYF.